The entry below gives a single T cell receptor beta chain sequence along with its context. This clonotype was found many times. Which antigen it targets is not known. There are no base qualities to consult, and no much larger clone falls within one base. This sample is part of a study of T cells in Graves' hyperthyroidism and ophthalmopathy (dated by TCRdb to between 2019 and 2020). Looking at the study overall: Peripheral blood was sampled at the time of initial diagnosis, prior to any treatment. The study also compared thyroid tissue and blood T-cell repertoires from a handful of Graves' hyperthyroidism patients. Following sampling, methimazole starting at 30 mg daily was given to hyperthyroidism patients, and high-dose intravenous methylprednisolone was given to ophthalmopathy patients. A discovery cohort of roughly 100 patients, approximately 45 with Graves' ophthalmopathy and more than 55 with stable Graves' hyperthyroidism, was used to find distinguishing TCR V-J signatures. The 100 or so discovery patients were randomly divided into training and test sets at a 7:3 ratio. Whether ophthalmopathy could be predicted prospectively was tested in an independent validation cohort made up of roughly 19 hyperthyroidism patients plus 17 patients who later progressed to ophthalmopathy. The paper describes TCR Vbeta CDR3 sequencing of fewer than 150 peripheral blood samples, made up of roughly 40 ophthalmopathy patients, around 78 hyperthyroidism patients and 17 progressor patients. General findings and caveats noted by the study authors: A model built on a 13 V-J signature distinguished ophthalmopathy from stable hyperthyroidism, reaching 87.88% sensitivity and under 84% specificity in cross-validation and 80%/75% in testing. During validation, the model predicted progression to ophthalmopathy a median of around 7 months ahead of onset, with almost 71% sensitivity and roughly 72% specificity. Sample size was not statistically predetermined, and blinding of investigators to group allocation was not performed. Blood samples also contained most of the expanded thyroid clonotypes (frequency above 0.001), which suggests that blood repertoires may reflect thyroid immune responses.

The V end loses 5 bases and the J end loses 1 base, and a stretch of 14 bases separates them. The CDR3 has 15 amino acids, counting the end cysteine and phenylalanine. Of all the DNA, just the CDR3 is kept, 45 bases in frame from base 1. The TCR beta CDR3 regions were amplified from RNA transcripts. For the first round of RT-PCR on the TCR CDR3, the HTBI primer set was used together with the Qiagen OneStep RT-PCR kit. Libraries were constructed in a second round of multiplex PCR, after which size selection and purification were carried out. The libraries were sequenced on an Illumina HiSeq2000 using paired-end 100 bp reads. From the authors' description of their analysis: SOAPnuke was used to process the raw data, throwing out any read that contained adapters or uncalled bases, had a mean Phred below 15, or lacked an exact constant-primer or identifier match. COPE v1.2.5 was used to merge high-quality paired reads, and clonotypes were defined as unique nucleotide sequences. MiTCR v1.1 was used to align the clonotypes against IMGT TRBV, TRBD and TRBJ reference segments. Only V-J combinations with frequency above 0.0001, covering roughly 99% of repertoires, were analysed. The TCS score was defined as the ratio of F50 (clonal expansion) to E x V (chaos), calculated using BLOSUM62-based TCRdist between CDR3 peptides within each V-J. Welch's t-statistics and random forest reduced 500 to 550 V-J features to around 14, which were used in a naive Bayes classifier (R e1071). Thyroid-blood repertoire similarity was quantified with the Morisita-Horn index. TCRdb handled the public reads itself, with Q25 trimming in fastp and clone calling in MiXCR, and kept productive beta chains. Every entry covers one CDR3 protein and lists the most common genes and DNA from its rows. These V and J calls rely on TCRdb rather than the paper's analysis. Recorded for this sample are approximately 600,000 distinct CDR3 sequences; 14% to 15% of them occurred a single time. 3.5% to 4.5% of the sample is in the top ten clones.

Ophthalmopathy patients had moderately to severely active disease, Clinical Activity Score of at least 3, NOSPECS grade of at least 4, and duration under 3 months. The study excluded patients with uncontrolled infections, other autoimmune diseases, pregnancy or lactation. Diagnoses relied on clinical symptoms, serum thyroxine and TRAb, thyroid ultrasound and orbital computed tomography. PBMCs were separated from 7.5 to 10 ml of fresh peripheral blood using Ficoll-Paque density gradient centrifugation. Trizol reagent was used to extract total RNA, and RNA quality was then checked on an Agilent 2100 Bioanalyzer.

Sequenced material: blood. The sequence is built from TRBV12-3 or TRBV12-4 and TRBJ1-1; no D segment can be confidently identified. The receptor's source is a woman between 35 and 50 years old with Graves' ophthalmopathy. The DNA sequence is as follows: TGTGCCAGCAGTCCGGTGGCCAGAGAGAACACTGAAGCTTTCTTT. It codes for CASSPVARENTEAFF.